A selection of T cell receptor beta chains follows, all from one sample in a study of T-cell reconstitution after alpha-beta-depleted transplantation in children. One entry per CDR3 protein, called by TCRdb with MiXCR from the PCR reads. Found here are 200,000 to 250,000 distinct CDR3 sequences, roughly a tenth of them singletons; the top ten hold about 6%. Specimen: PBMCs from the stem cell graft donor, collected from the stem cell graft. The origin of the receptors is a human donor who donated a stem cell graft to a child with acute lymphoblastic leukemia. The CDR3 runs from the conserved cysteine through the conserved F or W. Each record gives: J gene, V gene, CDR3 protein.

J: TRBJ1-1; V: TRBV5-1; CDR3: CASSLEQGLSENTEAFF
J: TRBJ2-3; V: TRBV7-9; CDR3: CASRSLAGQSTDTQYF
J: TRBJ2-7; V: TRBV18; CDR3: CASSHWTTGEGYEQYF
J: TRBJ2-3; V: TRBV11-1; CDR3: CASSSTSGGLSSTDTQYF
J: TRBJ2-3; V: TRBV5-1; CDR3: CASSLEPDTQYF
J: TRBJ1-2; V: TRBV30; CDR3: CAWSAGDVSYGYTF
J: TRBJ2-7; V: TRBV12-3/TRBV12-4; CDR3: CASSFDSWVRETSYEQYF
J: TRBJ2-1; V: TRBV12-3/TRBV12-4; CDR3: CASSPSGGGSYNEQFF
J: TRBJ2-2; V: TRBV5-1; CDR3: CASSLESSRQGSGELFF
J: TRBJ2-1; V: TRBV5-1; CDR3: CASRPDYQYNEQFF
J: TRBJ2-6; V: TRBV11-1; CDR3: CASSYARRNSSGANVLTF
J: TRBJ2-1; V: TRBV24-1; CDR3: CATSDLQGGLGQFF
J: TRBJ1-2; V: TRBV4-2; CDR3: CASSQDRTGDGYTF
J: TRBJ1-3; V: TRBV29-1; CDR3: CSVTALSGNTIYF
J: TRBJ1-1; V: TRBV10-3; CDR3: CAAVTHLGEMTEAFF
J: TRBJ2-3; V: TRBV3-1; CDR3: CASSQGQGQRIDTQYF
J: TRBJ1-1; V: TRBV30; CDR3: CAGTRGNTEAFF
J: TRBJ2-3; V: TRBV6-1; CDR3: CTSSDSYPTDTQYF
J: TRBJ2-1; V: TRBV6-2/TRBV6-3; CDR3: CASRTSLGPYEQFF
J: TRBJ1-2; V: TRBV15; CDR3: CATSRALQGYTF
J: TRBJ2-5; V: TRBV11-2; CDR3: CASSHGQAPSQETQYF
J: TRBJ2-1; V: TRBV2; CDR3: CASTRGAGGFYNEQFF
J: TRBJ2-7; V: TRBV6-5; CDR3: CASSYRRGQNPYEQYF
J: TRBJ2-5; V: TRBV6-5; CDR3: CASSYSSGVGETQYF
J: TRBJ1-6; V: TRBV2; CDR3: CASRPGTGTAEPHF
J: TRBJ1-5; V: TRBV27; CDR3: CASRERSRGNQPQHF
J: TRBJ2-5; V: TRBV4-3; CDR3: CASSQDIQGLQETQYF
J: TRBJ2-3; V: TRBV5-1; CDR3: CASSSSRGHTDTQYF
J: TRBJ1-4; V: TRBV18; CDR3: CASSQTTGGYEKLFF
J: TRBJ2-2; V: TRBV20-1; CDR3: CSAPLSGSGETLGGELFF
J: TRBJ1-2; V: TRBV12-3/TRBV12-4; CDR3: CASSPRTGNGYTF
J: TRBJ2-7; V: TRBV6-1; CDR3: CASNSGRLYEQYF
J: TRBJ1-5; V: TRBV4-3; CDR3: CASSQDHRGNQPQHF
J: TRBJ2-3; V: TRBV5-1; CDR3: CASSLETISFIDTQYF
J: TRBJ2-5; V: TRBV18; CDR3: CASSPPITGGEETQYF
J: TRBJ2-7; V: TRBV7-6; CDR3: CASSSTSPSYEQYF
J: TRBJ1-2; V: TRBV7-9; CDR3: CASSRDQRGYTF
J: TRBJ1-5; V: TRBV5-1; CDR3: CASSLSSGEGPQHF
J: TRBJ1-1; V: TRBV27; CDR3: CASSGQGHTEAFF
J: TRBJ2-1; V: TRBV29-1; CDR3: CSSTGGAYNEQFF
J: TRBJ2-7; V: TRBV27; CDR3: CASSEQGVYNEQYF
J: TRBJ2-1; V: TRBV12-5; CDR3: CASGLVGGASWEQFF
J: TRBJ2-7; V: TRBV12-3/TRBV12-4; CDR3: CASSRGEEDPEQYF
J: TRBJ2-5; V: TRBV4-3; CDR3: CASSQDSMGTQYF
J: TRBJ2-1; V: TRBV6-5; CDR3: CASSLGGKSSYNEQFF
J: TRBJ1-5; V: TRBV20-1; CDR3: CSARGPDSLGPQHF
J: TRBJ2-5; V: TRBV5-4; CDR3: CASSAPAPETQYF
J: TRBJ2-7; V: TRBV29-1; CDR3: CSVPWGGMYEQYF
J: TRBJ1-2; V: TRBV20-1; CDR3: CSAMGYGYTF
J: TRBJ2-7; V: TRBV12-3/TRBV12-4; CDR3: CASSLSRRDFSYEQYF
J: TRBJ1-1; V: TRBV5-5; CDR3: CASSPNGVAFGTEAFF
J: TRBJ1-2; V: TRBV5-1; CDR3: CASSTTGDYGYTF
J: TRBJ2-2; V: TRBV14; CDR3: CASSRQGFTGELFF
J: TRBJ2-7; V: TRBV29-1; CDR3: CSVGPGTYEQYF
J: TRBJ2-7; V: TRBV5-6; CDR3: CASSFRGLGYYEQYF
J: TRBJ2-7; V: TRBV14; CDR3: CASSNWGSYEQYF
J: TRBJ1-5; V: TRBV29-1; CDR3: CSVGSENQPQHF
J: TRBJ2-1; V: TRBV4-2; CDR3: CASSQAGGFSSYNEQFF
J: TRBJ2-2; V: TRBV29-1; CDR3: CSVPGLATRELFF
J: TRBJ2-4; V: TRBV7-2; CDR3: CASSLSGKKNIQYF